This T cell receptor (beta chain) was identified in a study of blood T cell repertoires in COVID-19. Seattle patient enrollment occurred during active infection, with longitudinal follow-up thereafter. V lost 2 bases to trimming and J lost 4 bases, with 9 bases between them. Germline V lookup: CDR1 MNHEY, CDR2 SMNVEV (reference sequence). This CDR3 has 14 amino acids. TCRdb's table, derived via immunoSEQ multiplex PCR, lists solely in-frame clones and lacks some. The profile shows 410,000 or so clones, over 75% of them singletons. The genes are TRBV27 and TRBJ1-5; possibly TRBD1 for D (5 bases). Sequencing used peripheral blood. This TCR came from a woman between 40 and 55 years old with COVID-19, enrolled during active disease. The CDR3 spells CASSLKAGNQPQHF. CDR3 DNA sequence: TGTGCCAGCAGTTTAAAGGCAGGGAATCAGCCCCAGCATTTT.